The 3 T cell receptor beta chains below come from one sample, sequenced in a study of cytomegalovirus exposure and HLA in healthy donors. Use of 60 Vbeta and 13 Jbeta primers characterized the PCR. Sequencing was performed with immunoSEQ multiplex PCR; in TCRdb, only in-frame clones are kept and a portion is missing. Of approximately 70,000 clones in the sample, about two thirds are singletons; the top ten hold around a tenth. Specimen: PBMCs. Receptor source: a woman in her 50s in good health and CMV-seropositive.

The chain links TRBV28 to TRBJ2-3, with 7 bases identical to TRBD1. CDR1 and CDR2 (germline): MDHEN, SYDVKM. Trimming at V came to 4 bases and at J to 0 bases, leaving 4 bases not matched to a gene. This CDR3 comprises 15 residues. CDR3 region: CASSSGQTSTDTQYF. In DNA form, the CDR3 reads TGTGCCAGCAGTTCGGGACAGACGAGCACAGATACGCAGTATTTT.

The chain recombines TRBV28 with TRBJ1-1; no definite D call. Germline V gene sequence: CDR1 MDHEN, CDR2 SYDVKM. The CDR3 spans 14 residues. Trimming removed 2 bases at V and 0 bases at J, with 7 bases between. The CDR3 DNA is TGTGCCAGCAGTTTACGGAGGATGAACACTGAAGCTTTCTTT. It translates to CASSLRRMNTEAFF.

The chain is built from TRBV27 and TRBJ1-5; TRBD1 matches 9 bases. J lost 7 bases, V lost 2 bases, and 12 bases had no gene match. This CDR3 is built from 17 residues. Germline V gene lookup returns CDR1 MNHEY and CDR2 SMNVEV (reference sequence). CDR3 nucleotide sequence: TGTGCCAGCAGTTTAGTTGTTCCGGGACAGGGTTACCAGCCCCAGCATTTT. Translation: CASSLVVPGQGYQPQHF.